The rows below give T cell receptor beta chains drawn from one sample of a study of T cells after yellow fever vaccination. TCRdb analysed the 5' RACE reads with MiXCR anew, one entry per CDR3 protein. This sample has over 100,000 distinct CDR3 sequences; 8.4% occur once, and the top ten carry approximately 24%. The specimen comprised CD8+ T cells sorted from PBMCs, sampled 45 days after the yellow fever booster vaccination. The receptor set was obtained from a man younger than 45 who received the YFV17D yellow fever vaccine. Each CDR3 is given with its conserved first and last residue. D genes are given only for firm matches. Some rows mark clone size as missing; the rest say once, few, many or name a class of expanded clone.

TGTGCCAGCAGCGCGGAGGGAGGGCTCCAAGAGACCCAGTACTTC,CASSAEGGLQETQYF,TRBV9,TRBJ2-5,many,TRBD2
TGTGCCAGCAGTTATCACAGGAGCTCCTACGAGCAGTACTTC,CASSYHRSSYEQYF,TRBV28,TRBJ2-7,many,.
TGTGCCAGCAGCGGAACTTCCTATAGCGGGAGCTCCTACAATGAGCAGTTCTTC,CASSGTSYSGSSYNEQFF,TRBV9,TRBJ2-1,many,TRBD2
TGTGCCAGCAGCGTAGGAGGTATGGAGGATGATGAGCAGTTCTTC,CASSVGGMEDDEQFF,TRBV9,TRBJ2-1,.,.
TGTGCCACCAGCAGAGCCGACAGGACTGACGTTTACGAGCAGTACTTC,CATSRADRTDVYEQYF,TRBV15,TRBJ2-7,few,.
TGCGCCAGCAGCCGGACCCAGGGAGGGGAAAACACAGATACGCAGTATTTT,CASSRTQGGENTDTQYF,TRBV5-1,TRBJ2-3,many,TRBD2
TGTGCCAGCAGCCAAGGAGGGCACTACGAGCAGTACTTC,CASSQGGHYEQYF,TRBV5-5,TRBJ2-7,many,.
TGTGCCAGCAGTGTTACAAGGACCGGGGAGCTGTTTTTT,CASSVTRTGELFF,TRBV6-4,TRBJ2-2,many,.
TGTGCCAGCAGCCCGCCGGGACTAGCGAGTTACAATGAGCAGTTCTTC,CASSPPGLASYNEQFF,TRBV3-1,TRBJ2-1,many,TRBD2
TGTGCCAGCAGAAGGGATAATGAGCAGTTCTTC,CASRRDNEQFF,TRBV12-3/TRBV12-4,TRBJ2-1,many,.
TGTGCCAGCAGGCATAGTTACCGACAGGGGAGGTGGGATACGCAGTATTTT,CASRHSYRQGRWDTQYF,TRBV28,TRBJ2-3,.,TRBD1
TGTGCCAGCAGCCGATCAGGGGCCGGGGATGGCTACACCTTC,CASSRSGAGDGYTF,TRBV7-9,TRBJ1-2,many,.
TGTGCCACCGGGATGAGCGGGCTGGGTGAGCAGTTCTTC,CATGMSGLGEQFF,TRBV5-6,TRBJ2-1,many,.
TGTGCCAGCAGCTTAGCGGGTGGGGGGGCGAGGGTGGAGACCCAGTACTTC,CASSLAGGGARVETQYF,TRBV7-8,TRBJ2-5,many,.
TGCGCCAGCAGTGAGTCGGTCCCAGACCCGACTATCTTC,CASSESVPDPTIF,TRBV10-1,TRBJ2-7,many,.
TGTGCCAGCAGCTTCGGAGCGGGCAGCTCCTACGAGCAGTACTTC,CASSFGAGSSYEQYF,TRBV7-2,TRBJ2-7,.,.
TGCAGTGCTTTGGAGGGGGAGATAAATGAGCAGTTCTTC,CSALEGEINEQFF,TRBV20-1,TRBJ2-1,many,.
TGCAGTGCTAGAGAGGTCCGGGACAGGGGACAGCCCCAGCATTTT,CSAREVRDRGQPQHF,TRBV20-1,TRBJ1-5,.,TRBD1
TGTGCCAGCAGCCTGGGACAGGGGAGCAATCAGCCCCAGCATTTT,CASSLGQGSNQPQHF,TRBV7-2,TRBJ1-5,many,TRBD1
TGTGCCAGCACCGGACAGGGGTACAATGAGCAGTTCTTC,CASTGQGYNEQFF,TRBV6-2/TRBV6-3,TRBJ2-1,many,TRBD1
TGCGCCAGCAGCCAAGTTCAGGGGGCGAACACTGAAGCTTTCTTT,CASSQVQGANTEAFF,TRBV4-1,TRBJ1-1,many,TRBD1
TGTGCCAGCAGCCTAGGACTAGCCCCATACAATGAGCAGTTCTTC,CASSLGLAPYNEQFF,TRBV5-5,TRBJ2-1,many,TRBD2
TGCAGCGTTGATGCAGGGCCCTATGGCTACACCTTC,CSVDAGPYGYTF,TRBV29-1,TRBJ1-2,many,.
TGTGCCAGCAGTCGGATAGCGGGAGTCTTCGTTGAGCAGTTCTTC,CASSRIAGVFVEQFF,TRBV28,TRBJ2-1,many,TRBD2
TGTGCCAGCAGACTAGCGGGAGATACCGGGGAGCTGTTTTTT,CASRLAGDTGELFF,TRBV12-3/TRBV12-4,TRBJ2-2,many,TRBD2
TGTGCCAGCAGCGGTGGGGGTAGCGGTTCCTACAATGAGCAGTTCTTC,CASSGGGSGSYNEQFF,TRBV7-9,TRBJ2-1,many,.
TGTGCCAGCATTTACGACAGCGAAATCAGCTCCTACAATGAGCAGTTCTTC,CASIYDSEISSYNEQFF,TRBV21-1,TRBJ2-1,.,.
TGTGCCAGCAGCCCAGAAGGGCTCGAGCAGTACTTC,CASSPEGLEQYF,TRBV11-2,TRBJ2-7,many,.
TGTGCCAGCAGTGAATCTTTTAAGGGACAGGGCCCTTTCTCCTACGAGCAGTACTTC,CASSESFKGQGPFSYEQYF,TRBV25-1,TRBJ2-7,few,TRBD1
TGTGCCAGCAGCAAAGCAGGACTAGCGGGAGGAACAGATACGCAGTATTTT,CASSKAGLAGGTDTQYF,TRBV21-1,TRBJ2-3,many,.
TGCAGTGTCCCCCCCCGGGGACTAGCGCGTGCAGATACGCAGTATTTT,CSVPPRGLARADTQYF,TRBV20-1,TRBJ2-3,many,TRBD2
TGTGCCAGCAGCCTGGAGTCTTCGGGGCCTTCCTACGAGCAGTACTTC,CASSLESSGPSYEQYF,TRBV4-2,TRBJ2-7,many,.
TGCAGTGGGACATACGACGAGCCTGGCAATCAGCCCCAGCATTTT,CSGTYDEPGNQPQHF,TRBV20-1,TRBJ1-5,many,.
TGTGCCAGCAGCTTTTACGCCGGGGAGCTGTTTTTT,CASSFYAGELFF,TRBV7-9,TRBJ2-2,many,.
TGTGCCAGCAGTGGGACTAGCTTCTACGAGCAGTACTTC,CASSGTSFYEQYF,TRBV7-8,TRBJ2-7,many,TRBD2
TGTGCCAGCAGCGTAGACGTTAGCGGCTCCTCCTACGAGCAGTACTTC,CASSVDVSGSSYEQYF,TRBV9,TRBJ2-7,few,.
TGTGCCACCTCGTACGGGGATACGCAGTATTTT,CATSYGDTQYF,TRBV24-1,TRBJ2-3,many,.
TGTGCCAGCAGCTTAGGACAGGCGGGTAATGAGCAGTTCTTC,CASSLGQAGNEQFF,TRBV7-9,TRBJ2-1,few,.
TGCGCCAGCAGTGACCCGACTAGCGGGAGGGCTCCTTCCTACAATGAGCAGTTCTTC,CASSDPTSGRAPSYNEQFF,TRBV10-2,TRBJ2-1,many,TRBD2
TGCAGTGCTAGAGATCTCGCCCACTACAATGAGCAGTTCTTC,CSARDLAHYNEQFF,TRBV20-1,TRBJ2-1,many,.
TGCAGTGTACTAGCGTCTTACAATGAGCAGTTCTTC,CSVLASYNEQFF,TRBV20-1,TRBJ2-1,many,TRBD2
TGTGCCAGCAGTTACCTGGACGGGGAGCTGTTTTTT,CASSYLDGELFF,TRBV6-6,TRBJ2-2,many,.
TGCAGTGCGAGAAGCGGTAATACGCAGTATTTT,CSARSGNTQYF,TRBV20-1,TRBJ2-3,many,.
TGCGCCAGCAGCTTGGCCAAGGACTACGAGCAGTACTTC,CASSLAKDYEQYF,TRBV5-1,TRBJ2-7,many,.
TGTGCCAGCAGTACACCATACAGGGGGCATGAAGCTTTCTTT,CASSTPYRGHEAFF,TRBV6-1,TRBJ1-1,many,TRBD1
TGCGCCAGCAGCTTAGGACAGGGCCAAGAGACCCAGTACTTC,CASSLGQGQETQYF,TRBV5-1,TRBJ2-5,many,TRBD1
TGTGCCAGCAGCTGGGGGCCCGCGTACCAAGAGACCCAGTACTTC,CASSWGPAYQETQYF,TRBV7-2,TRBJ2-5,many,.
TGTGCCAGCAGTTTATCAGGGCCGGCAGATACGCAGTATTTT,CASSLSGPADTQYF,TRBV27,TRBJ2-3,few,.
TGTGCCAGCAGCTTAACTCTTGCGAAGACAGATACGCAGTATTTT,CASSLTLAKTDTQYF,TRBV7-3,TRBJ2-3,many,.
TGTGCCAGCAGCTTAGCAGAAGACGGGGAAAGCACAGATACGCAGTATTTT,CASSLAEDGESTDTQYF,TRBV7-8,TRBJ2-3,many,.
TGCAGCGTCCCCCCGAAGCGGAGCTCCTACAATGAGCAGTTCTTC,CSVPPKRSSYNEQFF,TRBV29-1,TRBJ2-1,many,.